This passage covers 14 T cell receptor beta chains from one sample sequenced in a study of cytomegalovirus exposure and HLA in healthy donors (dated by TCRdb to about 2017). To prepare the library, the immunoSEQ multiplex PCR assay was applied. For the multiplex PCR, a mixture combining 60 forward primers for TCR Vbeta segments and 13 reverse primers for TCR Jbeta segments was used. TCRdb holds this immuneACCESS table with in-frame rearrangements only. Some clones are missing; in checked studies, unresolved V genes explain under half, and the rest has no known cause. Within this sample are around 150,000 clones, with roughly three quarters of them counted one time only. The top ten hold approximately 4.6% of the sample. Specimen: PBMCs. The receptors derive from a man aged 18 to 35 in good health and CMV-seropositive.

This chain's CDR3 is CASSWELGQPQHF. In nucleotides, the CDR3 is TGCGCCAGCAGTTGGGAGTTGGGTCAGCCCCAGCATTTT. The V and J genes are TRBV10-2 and TRBJ1-5; D not certain. Germline-derived CDR1 and CDR2 are WSHSY and SAAADI. This CDR3 has 13 residues. V lost 5 bases and J 6 bases, leaving 11 bases between the germline ends.

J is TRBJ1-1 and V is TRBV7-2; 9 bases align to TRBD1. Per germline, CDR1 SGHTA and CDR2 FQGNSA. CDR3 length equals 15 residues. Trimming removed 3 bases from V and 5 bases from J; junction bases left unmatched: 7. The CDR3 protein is CASSFGGTGTTEAFF. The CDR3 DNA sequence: TGTGCCAGCAGCTTCGGAGGGACAGGGACAACTGAAGCTTTCTTT.

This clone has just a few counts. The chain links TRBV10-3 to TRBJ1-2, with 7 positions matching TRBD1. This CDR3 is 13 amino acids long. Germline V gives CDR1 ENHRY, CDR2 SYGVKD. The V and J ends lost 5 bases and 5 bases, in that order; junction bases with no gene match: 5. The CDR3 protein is CAISPDRAYGYTF. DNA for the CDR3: TGTGCCATCAGTCCAGACAGGGCTTATGGCTACACCTTC.

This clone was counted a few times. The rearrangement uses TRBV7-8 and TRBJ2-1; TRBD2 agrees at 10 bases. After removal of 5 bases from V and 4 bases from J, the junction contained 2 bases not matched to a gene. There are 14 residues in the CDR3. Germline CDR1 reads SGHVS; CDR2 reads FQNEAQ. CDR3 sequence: CASSPSGGYNEQFF. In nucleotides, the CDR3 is TGTGCCAGCAGCCCTAGCGGGGGTTACAATGAGCAGTTCTTC.

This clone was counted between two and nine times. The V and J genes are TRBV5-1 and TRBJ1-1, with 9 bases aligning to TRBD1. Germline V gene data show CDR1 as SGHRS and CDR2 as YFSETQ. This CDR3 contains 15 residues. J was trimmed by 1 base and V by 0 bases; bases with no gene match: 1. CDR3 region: CASSLGTGANTEAFF. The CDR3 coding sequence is TGCGCCAGCAGCTTGGGGACAGGGGCGAACACTGAAGCTTTCTTT. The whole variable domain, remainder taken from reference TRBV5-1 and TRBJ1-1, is KAGVTQTPRYLIKTRGQQVTLSCSPISGHRSVSWYQQTPGQGLQFLFEYFSETQRNKGNFPGRFSGRQFSNSRSEMNVSTLELGDSALYLCASSLGTGANTEAFFGQGTRLTVV.

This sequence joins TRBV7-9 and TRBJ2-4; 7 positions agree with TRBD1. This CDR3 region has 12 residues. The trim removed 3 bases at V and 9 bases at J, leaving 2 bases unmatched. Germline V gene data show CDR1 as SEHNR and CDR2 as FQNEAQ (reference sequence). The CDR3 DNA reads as TGTGCCAGCAGCTTGGGACAGAGCATTCAGTACTTC. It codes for CASSLGQSIQYF.

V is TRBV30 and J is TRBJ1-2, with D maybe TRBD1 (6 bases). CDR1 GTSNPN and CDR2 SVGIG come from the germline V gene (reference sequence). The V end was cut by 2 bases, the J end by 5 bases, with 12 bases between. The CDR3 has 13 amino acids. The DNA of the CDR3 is TGTGCCTGGAGTAGGACGAGGGGGTATGGCTACACCTTC. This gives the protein CAWSRTRGYGYTF.

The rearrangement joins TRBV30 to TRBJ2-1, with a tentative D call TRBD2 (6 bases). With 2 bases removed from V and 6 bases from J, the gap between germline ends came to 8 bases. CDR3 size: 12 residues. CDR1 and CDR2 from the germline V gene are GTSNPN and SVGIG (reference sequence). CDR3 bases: TGTGCCTGGAGTCATAGCGGCAATGAGCAGTTCTTC. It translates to CAWSHSGNEQFF.

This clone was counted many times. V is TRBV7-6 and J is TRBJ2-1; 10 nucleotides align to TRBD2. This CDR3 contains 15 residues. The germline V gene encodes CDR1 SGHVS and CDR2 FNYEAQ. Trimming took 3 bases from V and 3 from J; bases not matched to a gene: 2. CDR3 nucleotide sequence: TGTGCCAGCAGCTTTAGCGGGGGGATCTACAATGAGCAGTTCTTC. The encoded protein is CASSFSGGIYNEQFF.

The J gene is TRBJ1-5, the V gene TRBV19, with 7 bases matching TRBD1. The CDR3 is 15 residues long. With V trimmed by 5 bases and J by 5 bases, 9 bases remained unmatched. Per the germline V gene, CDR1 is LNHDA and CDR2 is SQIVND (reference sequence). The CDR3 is CASSREDRFHQPQHF. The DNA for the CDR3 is TGTGCCAGTAGTCGAGAGGACAGGTTCCATCAGCCCCAGCATTTT.

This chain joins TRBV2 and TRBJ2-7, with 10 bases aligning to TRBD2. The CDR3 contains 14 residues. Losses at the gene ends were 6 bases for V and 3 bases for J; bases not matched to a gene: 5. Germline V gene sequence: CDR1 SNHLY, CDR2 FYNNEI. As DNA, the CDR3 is TGTGCCAGCAGGGGGGGACTAGCGAGCTACGAGCAGTACGTC. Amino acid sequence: CASRGGLASYEQYV.

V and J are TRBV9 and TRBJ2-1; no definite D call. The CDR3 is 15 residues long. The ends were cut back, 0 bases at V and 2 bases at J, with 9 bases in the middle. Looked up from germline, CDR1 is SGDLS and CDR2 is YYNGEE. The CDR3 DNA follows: TGTGCCAGCAGCGTAGGCCTAGGCCCCTACAATGAGCAGTTCTTC. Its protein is CASSVGLGPYNEQFF. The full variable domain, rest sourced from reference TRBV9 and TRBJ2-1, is DSGVTQTPKHLITATGQRVTLRCSPRSGDLSVYWYQQSLDQGLQFLIQYYNGEERAKGNILERFSAQQFPDLHSELNLSSLELGDSALYFCASSVGLGPYNEQFFGPGTRLTVL.

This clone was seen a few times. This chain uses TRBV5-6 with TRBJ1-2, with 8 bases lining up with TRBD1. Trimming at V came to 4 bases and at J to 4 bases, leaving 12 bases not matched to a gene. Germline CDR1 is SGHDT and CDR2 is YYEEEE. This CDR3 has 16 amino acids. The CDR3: CASSTKLDRVGYGYTF. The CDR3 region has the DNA TGTGCCAGCAGCACTAAACTGGACAGGGTTGGCTATGGCTACACCTTC.

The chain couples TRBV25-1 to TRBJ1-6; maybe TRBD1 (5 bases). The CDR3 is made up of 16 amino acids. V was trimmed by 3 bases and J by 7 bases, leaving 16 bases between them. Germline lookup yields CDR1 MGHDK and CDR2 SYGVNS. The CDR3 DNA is TGTGCCAGCAGTGACCCCTCCGGGGGGGGGAATTCACCCCTCCACTTT. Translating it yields CASSDPSGGGNSPLHF.